This T cell receptor (beta chain) was obtained from a study of blood T cell repertoires in COVID-19. As for the study in general: T cells, B-cell-depleted T cells, or PBMCs provided the cDNA or gDNA that served as material.

Germline CDR1 is LNHNV and CDR2 is YYDKDF (reference sequence). CDR3 length: 15 residues. Unmatched junction bases numbered 4, after V lost 1 base and J lost 1 base. The table came from immunoSEQ multiplex PCR; TCRdb's copy has only in-frame clones and leaves some out. The sample shows approximately 24,000 clones, about 89% of them seen only once. The chain uses TRBV15 and TRBJ2-7; the match to TRBD1 covers 7 bases. This clonotype was obtained from a man aged 50-59 years with active COVID-19. Sequenced: peripheral blood. The CDR3 bases are TGTGCCACCAGCAGAGGACAGGGTCATTCCTACGAGCAGTACTTC. It translates to CATSRGQGHSYEQYF.